These 21 T cell receptor beta chains share one sample of origin, sequenced in a study of glioma-infiltrating T cells (dated by TCRdb to 2015 to 2016). TCRdb names Illumina MiSeq as the instrument used. The iRepertoire nested amplicon-rescue multiplex PCR (arm-PCR) platform was used to amplify TCR alpha and beta CDR3 regions from RNA. TCRdb applied fastp at Q25 and MiXCR to the public reads, then kept only in-frame beta chains. Rows are combined by CDR3 protein, so each entry shows the most common genes and DNA. Counted in this sample were approximately 90,000 distinct CDR3 sequences; approximately 22% of them appeared once. The biggest ten clones account for roughly 7% of the sample. Sequencing was carried out using glioma tissue, nonneoplastic brain tissue, or PBMCs (not recorded which). The receptor source for this set is a human donor with low-grade glioma or glioblastoma, undergoing nonglioma brain surgery, or in good health (not recorded which).

At least ten counts were recorded for this clonotype. The chain employs TRBV20-1 and TRBJ2-3; 9 bases are shared with TRBD2. In germline, CDR1 is DFQATT, CDR2 SNEGSKA (reference sequence). CDR3 length: 15 residues. V dropped 4 bases and J dropped 3; count of bases not matched to a gene: 8. The CDR3 bases are TGCAGTGCTACACGGTCAGCGGGAGGAACAGATACGCAGTATTTT. It encodes CSATRSAGGTDTQYF.

This clonotype was counted ten times or more. V and J are TRBV12-3 or TRBV12-4 and TRBJ2-3; no definite D call. V was cut by 6 bases and J by 7 bases, with 11 bases left in between. This CDR3 has 12 amino acids. The CDR3, as DNA: TGTGCCAGCAGCGAAGTCCCTAATACGCAGTATTTT. This encodes CASSEVPNTQYF.

This clonotype was picked up a small number of times. This sequence joins TRBV5-4 and TRBJ2-5; 11 bases map to TRBD2. The CDR3 sequence is 15 residues long. Losses at the gene ends were 1 base for V and 5 bases for J; bases not matched to a gene: 4. Germline CDR1 is SGHNT and CDR2 is YYREEE (reference sequence). CDR3 residues: CASSLPIAGGETQYF. The CDR3 nucleotides read TGTGCCAGCAGCTTGCCGATAGCGGGAGGGGAGACCCAGTACTTC. Based on the CDR3 plus reference TRBV5-4 and TRBJ2-5, the full variable domain is ETGVTQSPTHLIKTRGQQVTLRCSSQSGHNTVSWYQQALGQGPQFIFQYYREEENGRGNFPPRFSGLQFPNYSSELNVNALELDDSALYLCASSLPIAGGETQYFGPGTRLLVL.

In this sample, this clonotype turned up a few times. The chain couples TRBV5-4 to TRBJ1-1; D unresolved. Germline lookup yields CDR1 SGHNT and CDR2 YYREEE (reference sequence). The length of the CDR3 is 15 residues. V gave up 0 bases and J gave up 5 bases, with 14 bases separating them. This CDR3 reads CASSLEGPFRTEAFF. The CDR3 DNA sequence: TGTGCCAGCAGCTTGGAGGGCCCCTTTAGGACTGAAGCTTTCTTT.

This clonotype was recorded many times. This chain links TRBV3-1 with TRBJ2-7; D unclear. Trimming pared 0 bases from V and 6 bases from J, leaving 3 bases between. The CDR3 sequence is 11 residues long. CDR1 is LGHDT, CDR2 YNNKEL, per germline (reference sequence). CDR3 loop: CASSQDFEQYF. The CDR3 coding sequence is TGTGCCAGCAGCCAAGACTTCGAGCAGTACTTC.

A remark on this clonotype: This may stem from a read error, because a much larger clone lies one nucleotide away. The chain recombines TRBV12-3 or TRBV12-4 with TRBJ2-7, with D tentatively TRBD2 (5 bases). V lost 3 bases to trimming and J lost 7 bases, with 13 bases between them. The CDR3 extends over 13 amino acids. The CDR3 DNA follows: TGTGCCAGCAGTTTTTCGGGGTACAATGAGCAGTACTTC. Residues: CASSFSGYNEQYF.

The rearrangement uses TRBV12-3 or TRBV12-4 and TRBJ2-3, with 15 nucleotides matching TRBD2. The CDR3 runs to 17 residues. The J segment lost 5 bases and the V segment lost 7 bases, leaving 10 bases of the junction unmatched. In DNA form, the CDR3 reads TGTGCCAGCACCCGGACTAGCGGGGGGGCGAACCTAGATACGCAGTATTTT. The encoded protein is CASTRTSGGANLDTQYF.

J is TRBJ1-2 and V is TRBV7-9; a possible D gene is TRBD1 (5 bases). Germline CDR1 is SEHNR and CDR2 is FQNEAQ (reference sequence). There are 14 residues in the CDR3. V was pared by 2 bases and J by 8 bases, with 15 bases between. This CDR3 reads CASSLNVGVEGYTF. CDR3 DNA sequence: TGTGCCAGCAGCTTAAACGTGGGGGTGGAAGGCTACACCTTC.

This rearrangement joins TRBV3-1 to TRBJ2-2; maybe TRBD1 (7 bases). This CDR3 has 16 residues. Trimming cost V 4 bases and J 0 bases, with 12 bases left between them. Per germline, CDR1 LGHDT and CDR2 YNNKEL (reference sequence). The CDR3 loop is CASSRAGQSNTGELFF. The CDR3, as DNA: TGTGCCAGCAGCCGCGCGGGACAGTCGAACACCGGGGAGCTGTTTTTT. The full variable domain, with the rest looked up from reference TRBV3-1 and TRBJ2-2, is DTAVSQTPKYLVTQMGNDKSIKCEQNLGHDTMYWYKQDSKKFLKIMFSYNNKELIINETVPNRFSPKSPDKAHLNLHINSLELGDSAVYFCASSRAGQSNTGELFFGEGSRLTVL.

The DNA of the CDR3 is TGCGCCAGCAGCCGTGGGCAGGAAAATTCACCCCTCCACTTT. This codes for CASSRGQENSPLHF. This chain links TRBV5-1 with TRBJ1-6; D remains ambiguous. V lost 4 bases, J lost 7 bases, and 12 bases lay in between. CDR1 SGHRS and CDR2 YFSETQ come from the germline V gene. This CDR3 contains 14 residues.

This sequence joins TRBV27 and TRBJ1-2; TRBD1 matches 7 bases. Germline V lookup: CDR1 MNHEY, CDR2 SMNVEV (reference sequence). This CDR3 contains 15 residues. Trimming took 4 bases from V and 10 from J; bases not matched to a gene: 15. As DNA, the CDR3 is TGTGCCAGCAGTTCCGCCTCGACAGGGATCCATTTCTACACCTTC. It specifies CASSSASTGIHFYTF.

About this clonotype itself: It may be a read error: a sequence one base away is much more abundant. This rearrangement joins TRBV12-3 or TRBV12-4 to TRBJ2-3; a weak D match, TRBD2 (5 bases). The CDR3 runs 14 residues. The CDR3 coding sequence is TGTGCCAGCACCCTCATGGCTAGCACATATACGCAGTATTTT. Translation gives CASTLMASTYTQYF.

As for this clonotype: The junction differs from germline at one of its ends, possibly a read error. The V and J genes are TRBV6-2 or TRBV6-3 and TRBJ2-5; D may be TRBD1 (5 bases). The CDR3 covers 13 residues. Germline CDR1 MNHEY, CDR2 SVGEGT. The CDR3 DNA reads TGTGCCAGCAGTTACTCGGGGCAAGAGACCCAGCACTTC. It yields the protein CASSYSGQETQHF.

This clonotype was found many times. The genes are TRBV2 and TRBJ2-5; a weak D match, TRBD2 (6 bases). CDR3 length equals 14 residues. The V gene's germline CDR1 is SNHLY and CDR2 FYNNEI. Between the trimmed V and J ends, which lost 4 bases and 4 bases, there was a span of 13 bases. Written as DNA, the CDR3 is TGTGCCAGCAGTGGAATTAGCGGACTAGAGACCCAGTACTTC. It yields the protein CASSGISGLETQYF.

A note on this clonotype: Given a much more abundant clone one base away, this may be a read error. The chain employs TRBV29-1 and TRBJ1-4; unclear D gene. This CDR3 is 12 amino acids long. Trimming cost V 6 bases and J 8 bases, with 13 bases left between them. CDR1 SQVTM and CDR2 ANQGSEA come from the germline V gene. The CDR3 DNA sequence: TGCAGCGTGACGAGAGTGGGGGAAAAACTGTTTTTT. Translated, it gives CSVTRVGEKLFF.

This clonotype was detected many times. The rearrangement joins TRBV20-1 to TRBJ2-3; D gene ambiguous. V gave up 3 bases and J gave up 4 bases, with 11 bases separating them. Germline lookup yields CDR1 DFQATT and CDR2 SNEGSKA (reference sequence). The CDR3 consists of 13 residues. The DNA for the CDR3 is TGCAGTGCTAGGGAAGGGTTTGCAGATACGCAGTATTTT. It is translated as CSAREGFADTQYF.

The table lists this clonotype with many counts. This chain uses TRBV27 with TRBJ2-1; D not resolved. This CDR3 comprises 13 residues. Trimming left V 2 bases short and J 7 bases short, with 9 bases between. Looked up from germline, CDR1 is MNHEY and CDR2 is SMNVEV (reference sequence). The CDR3 sequence: CASSLSVRNEQFF. Written as DNA, the CDR3 is TGTGCCAGCAGTTTAAGCGTCAGGAATGAGCAGTTCTTC.

Ten or more counts support this clonotype. The chain uses TRBV2 and TRBJ1-2, with a possible D match to TRBD1 (5 bases). The germline CDR1 and CDR2 sequences are SNHLY and FYNNEI. The CDR3 sequence is 14 residues long. Trimming stripped 5 bases from V and 6 bases from J, with 16 bases between. The CDR3 coding sequence is TGTGCCAGCAGTTTATCCTCAGGGAGGAATGGCTACACCTTC. Protein product: CASSLSSGRNGYTF.

This clonotype was observed a few times. In nucleotides, the CDR3 is TGTGCCAGCAGCATTCGCGGTGGGGACAATCAGCCCCAGCATTTT. It translates to CASSIRGGDNQPQHF. The V call is TRBV12-3 or TRBV12-4, the J call TRBJ1-5; D is unresolved. This CDR3 spans 15 amino acids. The V end was cut by 6 bases, the J end by 3 bases, with 15 bases between.

This clonotype was observed at least ten times. This chain uses TRBV11-2 with TRBJ2-1; 7 bases match TRBD2. This CDR3 spans 15 amino acids. With V trimmed by 7 bases and J by 5 bases, 11 bases remained unmatched. The V gene's germline CDR1 is SGHAT and CDR2 FQNNGV. The CDR3 spells CASTLVASGNNEQFF. The DNA of the CDR3 is TGTGCCAGCACCCTAGTGGCTAGCGGTAACAATGAGCAGTTCTTC.

A word on this clonotype: Likely a read error: the CDR3 ends without its conserved phenylalanine or tryptophan. The V gene is TRBV6-1, the J gene TRBJ1-2; the D is unclear. Germline V gene lookup returns CDR1 MNHNS and CDR2 SASEGT. This CDR3 has 14 residues. The CDR3 DNA reads as TGTGCCAGCAGTGTTGGTAGCCGTAACTATTGCTACACCCTC. Encoded protein: CASSVGSRNYCYTL.